This entry concerns a single T cell receptor (beta chain). Random hexamers were used to reverse transcribe the RNA input (roughly 0.5 to 1 ug). TCRdb used MiXCR to reprocess the immunoSEQ multiplex PCR reads, holding one entry per CDR3 protein. This sample has approximately 190,000 distinct CDR3 sequences, with 91% found just once. The data stem from a study of CD8 T cells in Susac syndrome. The CDR3 runs 13 residues. Between the trimmed V and J ends, which lost 3 bases and 4 bases, there was a span of 4 bases. Per germline, CDR1 MRHNA and CDR2 SNTAGT. The sequence derives from a human donor with Susac syndrome. The gene calls are TRBV6-4 and TRBJ1-6; no firm D call. Specimen: CD4+ T cells from PBMCs. This chain's CDR3 is CASSEVYNSPLHF. The CDR3 DNA is TGTGCCAGCAGTGAGGTGTATAATTCACCCCTCCACTTT.